Sequencing of this TCR beta chain was carried out in a study of T cell changes during pregnancy in multiple sclerosis. This clone occurred a few times. The germline gives CDR1 GTSNPN, CDR2 SVGIG (reference sequence). The V and J ends lost 0 bases and 5 bases respectively, with 6 bases between them. The CDR3 covers 12 residues. The method was immunoSEQ multiplex PCR; TCRdb's version includes in-frame clones alone and lacks a portion of them. The sample yields tens of thousands of clones, about 93% seen once. Sequencing was performed on CD4+ T cells from peripheral blood mononuclear cells, taken after pregnancy. This chain uses TRBV30 with TRBJ2-3; D not certain. The TCR was taken from a female donor in good health, enrolled as a control in a pregnancy study. CDR3 in amino acids: CAWSVLIDTQYF. In nucleotides, the CDR3 is TGTGCCTGGAGTGTACTAATAGATACGCAGTATTTT.